Below, 8 T cell receptor beta chains from the same sample are listed, as sequenced in a study of blood T cell repertoires in COVID-19. Assay used: immunoSEQ multiplex PCR; TCRdb lists only in-frame clones, some missing. The sample shows more than 250,000 clones, roughly 86% of them seen only once. Specimen: peripheral blood. These receptors were collected from a human donor in a cohort sampled during active COVID-19.

The chain carries TRBV7-2 and TRBJ2-1; unclear D gene. Trimming took off 3 bases at V and 6 bases at J, with 21 bases between the two ends. This CDR3 spans 17 amino acids. CDR1 SGHTA and CDR2 FQGNSA come from the germline V gene. The CDR3 sequence is CASSFHPSSSPGNEQFF. The CDR3 DNA reads as TGTGCCAGCAGCTTCCACCCTTCTAGTAGTCCGGGCAATGAGCAGTTCTTC.

This chain links TRBV19 with TRBJ2-7, with a possible D match to TRBD1 (5 bases). CDR3 length equals 15 residues. Trimming stripped 3 bases from V and 0 bases from J, with 12 bases between. CDR1 is LNHDA and CDR2 is SQIVND in the germline V gene (reference sequence). The CDR3 spells CASSISQGSSYEQYF. CDR3 sequence (DNA): TGTGCCAGTAGTATCTCCCAGGGAAGCTCCTACGAGCAGTACTTC.

The genes are TRBV7-9 and TRBJ1-2; TRBD1 agrees at 8 bases. The CDR3 spans 15 residues. The germline CDR1 and CDR2 sequences are SEHNR and FQNEAQ (reference sequence). The trim removed 4 bases at V and 5 bases at J, leaving 9 bases unmatched. The CDR3 region is CASSSVETGAYGYTF. The CDR3 region has the DNA TGTGCCAGCAGCTCCGTTGAGACAGGGGCGTATGGCTACACCTTC.

This chain links TRBV19 with TRBJ2-7, with D perhaps TRBD1 (5 bases). CDR3 length: 15 amino acids. V lost 1 base and J 2 bases, leaving 12 bases between the germline ends. The germline CDR1 and CDR2 sequences are LNHDA and SQIVND (reference sequence). The CDR3 spells CASSIGGSTTYEQYF. CDR3 nucleotides: TGTGCCAGTAGTATAGGGGGCAGCACGACCTACGAGCAGTACTTC. The variable domain in full, completed from reference TRBV19 and TRBJ2-7, reads DGGITQSPKYLFRKEGQNVTLSCEQNLNHDAMYWYRQDPGQGLRLIYYSQIVNDFQKGDIAEGYSVSREKKESFPLTVTSAQKNPTAFYLCASSIGGSTTYEQYFGPGTRLTVT.

Here the CDR3 reads CASSLGSSGDYEQYF. CDR3 nucleotide sequence: TGTGCCAGCAGCTTAGGGTCTAGCGGTGACTACGAGCAGTACTTC. The rearrangement joins TRBV7-8 to TRBJ2-7, with 7 bases identical to TRBD2. CDR3 size: 15 residues. The germline CDR1 and CDR2 sequences are SGHVS and FQNEAQ. V shed 1 base and J 3 bases; nucleotides not matched to a gene: 6.

This clone was seen once. In DNA form, the CDR3 reads TGCGCCAGCAGCCTGGGACAGGGTTACACTGAAGCTTTCTTT. It codes for CASSLGQGYTEAFF. The chain combines TRBV5-1 with TRBJ1-1; 9 bases fit TRBD1. The CDR3 has 14 amino acids. Germline assignment: CDR1 SGHRS and CDR2 YFSETQ. V shed 4 bases and J 3 bases; nucleotides not matched to a gene: 4.

This chain connects TRBV6-5 to TRBJ2-5; 8 nucleotides match TRBD1. From germline, CDR1 is MNHEY and CDR2 SVGAGI. The CDR3 runs to 15 residues. With V trimmed by 4 bases and J by 4 bases, 8 bases remained unmatched. DNA of the CDR3: TGTGCCAGCAGTTCCCCGGACAGGGCCCCAGAGACCCAGTACTTC. Translated: CASSSPDRAPETQYF.

The rearrangement uses TRBV5-1 and TRBJ2-5; possible D gene TRBD2, 6 bases. V lost 0 bases and J 1 base, leaving 13 bases between the germline ends. The CDR3 is made up of 16 amino acids. CDR1 SGHRS and CDR2 YFSETQ come from the germline V gene. The CDR3 DNA is TGCGCCAGCAGCTTGGCAGGCGGGATCAGCCAAGAGACCCAGTACTTC. This sequence encodes CASSLAGGISQETQYF.